Listed here is a single T cell receptor (beta chain). Its cognate antigen is unknown. Germline V CDR1 and CDR2: MNHNS, SASEGT. This CDR3 has 11 amino acids. V was shortened by 6 bases and J by 5 bases, with 8 bases between the two germline ends. These data originate in a study of somatic mutations in cytotoxic T cells in rheumatoid arthritis. Study findings and constraints: 8 of 65 patients had a largest CD8+ clone above 20% of CD8+ cells.

As handled by the study authors: Among patient CD8+ clones larger than 1%, matches to published virus-specific TCRB sequences were rare. The protocol was immunoSEQ multiplex PCR, while the TCRdb copy is restricted to in-frame clones and leaves out a portion. The D gene and trimming were derived from the DNA, and the V and J assignments and clone size from that table. The data contain 15,000 or so clones, 74% of them singletons. Sequenced: CD8+ T cells sorted from blood. This sequence was found in an adult with rheumatoid arthritis. V and J are TRBV6-1 and TRBJ2-7; D is unclear. The CDR3 coding sequence is TGTGCCAGCAGCGAAAATGACGAGCAGTACTTC. Translated, it gives CASSENDEQYF.